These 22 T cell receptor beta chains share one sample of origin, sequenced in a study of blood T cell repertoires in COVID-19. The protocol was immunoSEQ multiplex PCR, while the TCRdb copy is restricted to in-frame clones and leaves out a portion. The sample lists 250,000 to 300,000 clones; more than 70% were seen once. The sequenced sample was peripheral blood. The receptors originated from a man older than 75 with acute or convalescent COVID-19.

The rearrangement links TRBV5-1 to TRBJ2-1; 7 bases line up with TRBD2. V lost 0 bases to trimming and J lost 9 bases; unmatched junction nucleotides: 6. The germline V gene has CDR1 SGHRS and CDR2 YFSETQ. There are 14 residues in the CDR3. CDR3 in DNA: TGCGCCAGCAGCTTGGCTGCGGGAGTCACTGAGCAGTTCTTC. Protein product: CASSLAAGVTEQFF.

CDR3 nucleotides: TGCAGCGTTGAAGGCGTCCGCGGGGTTAATGAGCAGTTCTTC. It translates to CSVEGVRGVNEQFF. This chain uses TRBV29-1 with TRBJ2-1; perhaps TRBD2 as D (6 bases). Germline CDR1 and CDR2: SQVTM and ANQGSEA. CDR3 size: 14 residues. Trimming left V 1 base short and J 7 bases short, with 14 bases between.

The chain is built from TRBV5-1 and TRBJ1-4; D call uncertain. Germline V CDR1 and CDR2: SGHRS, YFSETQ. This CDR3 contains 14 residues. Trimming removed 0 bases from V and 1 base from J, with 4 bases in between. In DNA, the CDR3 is TGCGCCAGCAGCTTGGCCAGAACTAATGAAAAACTGTTTTTT. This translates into CASSLARTNEKLFF.

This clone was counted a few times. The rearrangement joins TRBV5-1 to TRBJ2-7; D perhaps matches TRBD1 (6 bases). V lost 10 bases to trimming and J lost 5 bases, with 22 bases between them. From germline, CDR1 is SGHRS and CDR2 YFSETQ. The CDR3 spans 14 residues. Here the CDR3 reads CASRPSGTIHEQYF. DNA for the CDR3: TGCGCCTCCCGGCCGTCCGGGACAATCCACGAGCAGTACTTC.

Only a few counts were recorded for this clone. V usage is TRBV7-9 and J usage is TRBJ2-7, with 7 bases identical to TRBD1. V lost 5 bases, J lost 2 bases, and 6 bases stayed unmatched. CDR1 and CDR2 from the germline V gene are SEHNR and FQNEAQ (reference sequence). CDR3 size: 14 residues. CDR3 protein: CASSPRQGTYEQYF. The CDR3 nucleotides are TGTGCCAGCAGCCCCCGACAGGGTACCTACGAGCAGTACTTC.

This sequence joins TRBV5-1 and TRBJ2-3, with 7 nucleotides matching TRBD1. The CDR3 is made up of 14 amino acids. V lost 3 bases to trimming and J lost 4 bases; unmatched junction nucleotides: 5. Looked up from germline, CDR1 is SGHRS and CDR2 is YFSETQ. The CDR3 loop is CASSSRGSSDTQYF. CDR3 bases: TGCGCCAGCAGCTCCAGGGGGTCATCAGATACGCAGTATTTT. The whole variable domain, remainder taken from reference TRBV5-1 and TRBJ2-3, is KAGVTQTPRYLIKTRGQQVTLSCSPISGHRSVSWYQQTPGQGLQFLFEYFSETQRNKGNFPGRFSGRQFSNSRSEMNVSTLELGDSALYLCASSSRGSSDTQYFGPGTRLTVL.

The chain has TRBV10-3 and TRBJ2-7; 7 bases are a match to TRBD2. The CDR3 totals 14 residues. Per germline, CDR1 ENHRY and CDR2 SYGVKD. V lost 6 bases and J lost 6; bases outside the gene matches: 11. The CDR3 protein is CAIRRDYGDSEQYF. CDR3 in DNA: TGTGCCATCAGACGGGACTATGGGGACTCCGAGCAGTACTTC.

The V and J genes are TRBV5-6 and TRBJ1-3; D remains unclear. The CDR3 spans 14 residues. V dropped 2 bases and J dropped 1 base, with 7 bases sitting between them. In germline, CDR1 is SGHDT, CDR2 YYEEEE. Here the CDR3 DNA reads TGTGCCAGCAGCTTATACCAGTCTGGAAACACCATATATTTT. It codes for CASSLYQSGNTIYF. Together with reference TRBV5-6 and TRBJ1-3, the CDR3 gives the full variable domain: DAGVTQSPTHLIKTRGQQVTLRCSPKSGHDTVSWYQQALGQGPQFIFQYYEEEERQRGNFPDRFSGHQFPNYSSELNVNALLLGDSALYLCASSLYQSGNTIYFGEGSWLTVV.

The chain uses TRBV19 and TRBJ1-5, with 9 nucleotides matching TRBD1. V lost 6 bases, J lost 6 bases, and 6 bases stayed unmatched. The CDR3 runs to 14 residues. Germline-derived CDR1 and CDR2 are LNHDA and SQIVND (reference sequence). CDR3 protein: CASRQGATSQPQHF. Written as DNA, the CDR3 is TGTGCCAGTAGACAGGGGGCGACCAGTCAGCCCCAGCATTTT.

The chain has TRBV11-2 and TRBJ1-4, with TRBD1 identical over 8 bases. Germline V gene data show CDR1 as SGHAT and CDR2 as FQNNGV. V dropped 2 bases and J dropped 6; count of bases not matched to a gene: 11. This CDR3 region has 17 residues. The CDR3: CASSLLTNQGAYEKLFF. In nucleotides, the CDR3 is TGTGCCAGCAGCTTATTAACCAATCAGGGGGCTTATGAAAAACTGTTTTTT.

The CDR3 protein is CASSSPGTGMSPLHF. The CDR3 DNA reads TGTGCCAGCAGTTCCCCCGGGACAGGAATGTCACCCCTCCACTTT. The chain couples TRBV27 to TRBJ1-6, with TRBD1 identical over 8 bases. Germline CDR1 MNHEY, CDR2 SMNVEV (reference sequence). This CDR3 comprises 15 residues. Unmatched junction bases numbered 9, after V lost 4 bases and J lost 10 bases.

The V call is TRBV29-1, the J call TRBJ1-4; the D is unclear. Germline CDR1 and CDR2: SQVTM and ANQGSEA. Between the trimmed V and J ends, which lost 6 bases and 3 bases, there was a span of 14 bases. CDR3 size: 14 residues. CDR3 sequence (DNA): TGCAGCGTCAAAACTGAACCTGCTAATGAAAAACTGTTTTTT. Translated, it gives CSVKTEPANEKLFF.

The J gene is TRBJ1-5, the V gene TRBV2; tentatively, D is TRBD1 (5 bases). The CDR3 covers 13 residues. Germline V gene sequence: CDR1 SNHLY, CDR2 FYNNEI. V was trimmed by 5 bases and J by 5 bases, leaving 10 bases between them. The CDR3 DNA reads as TGTGCCAGCAGTACAGGATTGGATCAGCCCCAGCATTTT. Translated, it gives CASSTGLDQPQHF. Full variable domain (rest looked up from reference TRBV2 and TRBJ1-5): EPEVTQTPSHQVTQMGQEVILRCVPISNHLYFYWYRQILGQKVEFLVSFYNNEISEKSEIFDDQFSVERPDGSNFTLKIRSTKLEDSAMYFCASSTGLDQPQHFGDGTRLSIL.

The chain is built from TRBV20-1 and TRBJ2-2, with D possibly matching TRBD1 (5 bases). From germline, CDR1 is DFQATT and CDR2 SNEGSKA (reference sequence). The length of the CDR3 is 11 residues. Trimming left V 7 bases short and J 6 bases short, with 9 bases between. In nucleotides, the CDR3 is TGCAGTGTAGGGGTGTCCGGGGAGCTGTTTTTT. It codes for CSVGVSGELFF.

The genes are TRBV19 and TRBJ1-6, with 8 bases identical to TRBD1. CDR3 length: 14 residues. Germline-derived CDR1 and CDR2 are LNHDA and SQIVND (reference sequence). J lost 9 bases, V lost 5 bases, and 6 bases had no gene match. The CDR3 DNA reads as TGTGCCAGTAGTGACAGGGGAGAAAGTTCACCCCTCCACTTT. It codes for CASSDRGESSPLHF. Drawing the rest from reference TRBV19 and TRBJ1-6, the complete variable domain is DGGITQSPKYLFRKEGQNVTLSCEQNLNHDAMYWYRQDPGQGLRLIYYSQIVNDFQKGDIAEGYSVSREKKESFPLTVTSAQKNPTAFYLCASSDRGESSPLHFGNGTRLTVT.

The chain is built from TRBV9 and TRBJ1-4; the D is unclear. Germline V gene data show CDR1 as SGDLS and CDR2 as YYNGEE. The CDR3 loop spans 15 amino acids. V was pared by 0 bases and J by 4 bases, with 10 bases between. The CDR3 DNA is TGTGCCAGCAGCGTAGCGCTGGACTTTAATGAAAAACTGTTTTTT. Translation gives CASSVALDFNEKLFF.

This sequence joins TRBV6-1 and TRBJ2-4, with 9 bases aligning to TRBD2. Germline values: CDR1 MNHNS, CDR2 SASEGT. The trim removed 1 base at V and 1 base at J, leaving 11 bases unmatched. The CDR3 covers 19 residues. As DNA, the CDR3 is TGTGCCAGCAGTGAAGTCGTCAGCGGGGGGAAGAGGGCCAAAAACATTCAGTACTTC. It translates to CASSEVVSGGKRAKNIQYF.

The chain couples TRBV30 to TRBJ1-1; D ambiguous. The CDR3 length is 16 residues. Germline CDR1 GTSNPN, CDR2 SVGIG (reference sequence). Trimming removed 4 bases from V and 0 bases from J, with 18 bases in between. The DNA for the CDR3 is TGTGCCTGGATAGAGGTAAACTACGAGATGAACACTGAAGCTTTCTTT. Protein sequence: CAWIEVNYEMNTEAFF.

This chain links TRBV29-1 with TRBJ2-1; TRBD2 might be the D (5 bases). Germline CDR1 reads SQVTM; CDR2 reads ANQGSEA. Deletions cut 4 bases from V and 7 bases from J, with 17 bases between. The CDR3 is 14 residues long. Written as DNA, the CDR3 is TGCAGCGTTGGGCGGTCCAGCGGCATGAATGAGCAGTTCTTC. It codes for CSVGRSSGMNEQFF.

CDR3 in DNA: TGTGCCAGCTCACCGACCCGGGGGAATTCACCCCTCCACTTT. Translation: CASSPTRGNSPLHF. V gene TRBV18 combines with J gene TRBJ1-6; the D gene is possibly TRBD1 (5 bases). There are 14 residues in the CDR3. Germline values: CDR1 KGHSH, CDR2 LQKENI. V lost 3 bases and J 7 bases, leaving 10 bases between the germline ends.

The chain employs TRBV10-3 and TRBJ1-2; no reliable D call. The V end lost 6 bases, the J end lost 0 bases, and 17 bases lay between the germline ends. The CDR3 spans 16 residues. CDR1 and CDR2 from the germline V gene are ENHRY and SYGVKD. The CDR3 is CAISPRGNGSNYGYTF. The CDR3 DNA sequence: TGTGCCATCAGCCCGCGGGGAAACGGTTCTAACTATGGCTACACCTTC.

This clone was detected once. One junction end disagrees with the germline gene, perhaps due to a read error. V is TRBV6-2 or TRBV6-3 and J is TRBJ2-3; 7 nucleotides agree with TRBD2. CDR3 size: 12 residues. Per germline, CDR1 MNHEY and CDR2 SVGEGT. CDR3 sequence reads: CASSYSAREGVF. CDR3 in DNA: TGTGCCAGCAGTTACTCAGCGAGGGAGGGTGTCTTT.